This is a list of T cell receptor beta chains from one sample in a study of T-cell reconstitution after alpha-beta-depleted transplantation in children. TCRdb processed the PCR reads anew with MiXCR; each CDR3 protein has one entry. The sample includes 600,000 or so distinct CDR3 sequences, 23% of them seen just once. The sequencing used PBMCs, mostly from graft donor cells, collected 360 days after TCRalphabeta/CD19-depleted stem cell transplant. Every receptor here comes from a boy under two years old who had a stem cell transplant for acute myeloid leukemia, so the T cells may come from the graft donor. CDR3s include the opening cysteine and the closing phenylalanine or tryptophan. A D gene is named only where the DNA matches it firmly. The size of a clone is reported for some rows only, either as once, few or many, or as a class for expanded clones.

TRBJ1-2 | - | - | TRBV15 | CATSSQGGGYTF | TGTGCCACCAGCTCGCAGGGTGGTGGCTACACCTTC
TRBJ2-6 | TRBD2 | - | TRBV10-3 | CAISESGRVSGANVLTF | TGTGCCATCAGTGAGTCTGGGAGGGTTTCAGGGGCCAACGTCCTGACTTTC
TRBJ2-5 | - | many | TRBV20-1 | CSASGELGQGETQYF | TGCAGTGCTAGTGGGGAACTCGGGCAGGGGGAGACCCAGTACTTC
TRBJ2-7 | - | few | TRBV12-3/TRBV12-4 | CASSSQGRAYEQYF | TGTGCCAGCAGTTCGCAGGGGAGAGCCTACGAGCAGTACTTC
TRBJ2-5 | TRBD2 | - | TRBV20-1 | CSARRLGTSFQETQYF | TGCAGTGCTAGAAGGCTGGGGACTAGTTTCCAAGAGACCCAGTACTTC
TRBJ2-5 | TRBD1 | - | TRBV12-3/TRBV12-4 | CASRDGQEETQYF | TGTGCCAGCAGGGACGGACAGGAAGAGACCCAGTACTTC
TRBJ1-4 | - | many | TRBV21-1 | CASSKRGPRELMKNCFF | -
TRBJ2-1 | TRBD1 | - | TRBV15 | CATSGGQGADEQFF | TGTGCCACCAGCGGCGGACAGGGGGCGGATGAGCAGTTCTTC
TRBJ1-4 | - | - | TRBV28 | CASSDPLTLFF | TGTGCCAGCAGTGATCCCTTAACACTGTTTTTT
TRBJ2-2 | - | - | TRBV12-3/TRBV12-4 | CASSLRQITGELFF | TGTGCCAGCAGTTTGAGACAGATCACCGGGGAGCTGTTTTTT
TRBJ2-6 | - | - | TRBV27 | CASSLNPGGSSGANVLTF | TGTGCCAGCAGTTTAAATCCAGGGGGGAGCTCTGGGGCCAACGTCCTGACTTTC
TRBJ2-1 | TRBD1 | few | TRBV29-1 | CSVYRQGAYNEQFF | TGCAGCGTCTACCGACAGGGGGCCTACAATGAGCAGTTCTTC
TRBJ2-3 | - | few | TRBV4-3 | CASSQSTRTGGHTQYF | TGCGCCAGCAGCCAGAGTACCCGGACAGGAGGGCATACGCAGTATTTT
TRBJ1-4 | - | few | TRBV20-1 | CSARRGATTNEKLFF | TGCAGTGCCAGGAGGGGCGCGACAACTAATGAAAAACTGTTTTTT
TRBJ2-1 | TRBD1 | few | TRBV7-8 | CASSLYRGPQYNEQFF | TGTGCCAGCAGCTTATATAGGGGGCCCCAGTACAATGAGCAGTTCTTC
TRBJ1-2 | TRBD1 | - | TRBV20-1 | CSASGTGTGYTF | TGCAGTGCTAGCGGGACAGGAACTGGCTACACCTTC
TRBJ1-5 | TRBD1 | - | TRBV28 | CASSPLIRGDQPQHF | TGTGCCAGCAGTCCACTTATCAGGGGGGATCAGCCCCAGCATTTT
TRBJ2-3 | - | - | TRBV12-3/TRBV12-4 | CASSHGRTDTQYF | TGTGCCAGCAGTCACGGACGCACAGATACGCAGTATTTT
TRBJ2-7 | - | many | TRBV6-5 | CASSYSSRTYEQYF | TGTGCCAGCAGTTACTCCTCCAGGACCTACGAGCAGTACTTC
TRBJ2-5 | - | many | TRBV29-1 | CSANRDVQETQYF | TGCAGCGCAAACAGGGACGTACAAGAGACCCAGTACTTC
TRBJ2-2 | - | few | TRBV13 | CASSIGMYTGELFF | TGTGCCAGCAGCATCGGGATGTACACCGGGGAGCTGTTTTTT
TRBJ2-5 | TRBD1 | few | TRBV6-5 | CASSYSTGGLRETQYF | TGTGCCAGCAGTTACTCAACAGGGGGCCTTCGGGAGACCCAGTACTTC
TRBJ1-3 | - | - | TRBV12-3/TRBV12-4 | CASSPQRGTGNTIYF | TGTGCCAGCAGTCCGCAGAGGGGGACTGGAAACACCATATATTTT
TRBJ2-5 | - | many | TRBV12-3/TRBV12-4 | CASSLDGDYDKETQYF | TGTGCCAGCAGTTTAGATGGTGACTATGACAAAGAGACCCAGTACTTC
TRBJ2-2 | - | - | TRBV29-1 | CSVERPGRLAGELFF | TGCAGCGTTGAACGGCCAGGGCGGCTGGCCGGGGAGCTGTTTTTT
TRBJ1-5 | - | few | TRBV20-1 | CSARSGGAQPQHF | TGCAGTGCAAGATCTGGCGGCGCGCAGCCCCAGCATTTT
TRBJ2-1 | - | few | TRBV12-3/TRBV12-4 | CASSLARLATHNEQFF | TGTGCCAGCAGTTTAGCGCGGCTAGCGACCCACAATGAGCAGTTCTTC
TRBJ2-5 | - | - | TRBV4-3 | CASSQDPPYRNQETQYF | TGCGCCAGCAGCCAAGATCCGCCGTACAGAAACCAAGAGACCCAGTACTTC
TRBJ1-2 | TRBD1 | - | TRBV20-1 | CSDRQGYGYTF | TGCAGTGATCGACAGGGCTATGGCTACACCTTC
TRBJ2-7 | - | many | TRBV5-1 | CASSLDRDREQYF | TGCGCCAGCAGCTTGGACAGGGATCGCGAGCAGTACTTC
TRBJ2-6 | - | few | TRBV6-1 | CASSDPSSGANVLTF | TGTGCCAGCAGTGATCCAAGCTCTGGGGCCAACGTCCTGACTTTC
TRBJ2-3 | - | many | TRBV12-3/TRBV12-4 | CASSLRAPPDTQYF | TGTGCCAGCAGTTTAAGGGCTCCCCCAGATACGCAGTATTTT
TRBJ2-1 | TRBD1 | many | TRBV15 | CATSRDRDRDFNEQFF | TGTGCCACCAGCAGAGATCGGGACAGGGATTTCAATGAGCAGTTCTTC
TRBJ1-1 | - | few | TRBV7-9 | CADGRGEAFF | TGTGCCGACGGCAGGGGTGAAGCTTTCTTT
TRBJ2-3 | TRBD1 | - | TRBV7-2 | CASSTPRGLSTDTQYF | TGTGCCAGCAGCACCCCCAGGGGGCTGAGCACAGATACGCAGTATTTT
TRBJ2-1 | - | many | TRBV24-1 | CATSDFLRNEQFF | TGTGCCACCAGTGATTTTTTGCGCAATGAGCAGTTCTTC
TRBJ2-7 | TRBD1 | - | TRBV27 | CASSSTPGQSYEQYF | TGTGCCAGCAGCTCAACTCCGGGACAGTCCTACGAGCAGTACTTC
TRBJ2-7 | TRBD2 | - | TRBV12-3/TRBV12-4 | CASSFQRGGSYEQYF | TGTGCCAGCAGTTTCCAGCGGGGGGGCTCCTACGAGCAGTACTTC
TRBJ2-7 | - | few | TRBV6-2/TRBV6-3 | CASSYSQGLSYEQYF | TGTGCCAGCAGTTACTCGCAGGGACTCTCCTACGAGCAGTACTTC
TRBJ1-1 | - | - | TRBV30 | CAWSPRGKPNTEAFF | TGTGCCTGGAGTCCGAGGGGTAAGCCGAACACTGAAGCTTTCTTT
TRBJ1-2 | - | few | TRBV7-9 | CASSFFPEMNYGYTF | TGTGCCAGCAGCTTCTTTCCGGAAATGAACTATGGCTACACCTTC
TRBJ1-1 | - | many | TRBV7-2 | CASSTLAGYTEAFF | TGTGCCAGCAGCACCTTAGCGGGCTACACTGAAGCTTTCTTT
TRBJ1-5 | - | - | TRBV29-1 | CSVDIQEGQPQHF | TGCAGCGTTGATATCCAGGAAGGTCAGCCCCAGCATTTT
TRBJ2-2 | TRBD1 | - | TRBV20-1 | CSARGGQFHTGELFF | TGCAGTGCTAGAGGGGGACAGTTCCACACCGGGGAGCTGTTTTTT
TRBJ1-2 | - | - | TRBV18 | CASSPLPKNGDGYTF | TGTGCCAGCTCACCACTGCCCAAAAATGGGGATGGCTACACCTTC
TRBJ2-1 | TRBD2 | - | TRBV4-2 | CASSQESGGPYQQFF | TGTGCCAGCAGCCAAGAAAGCGGGGGGCCCTACCAGCAGTTCTTC
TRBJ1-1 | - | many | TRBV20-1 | CSGYGGTEAFF | TGCAGTGGGTATGGGGGCACTGAAGCTTTCTTT
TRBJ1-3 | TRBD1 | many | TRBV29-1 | CSVVRDREWRAGNTIYF | TGCAGCGTTGTGAGGGACAGGGAATGGCGGGCTGGAAACACCATATATTTT
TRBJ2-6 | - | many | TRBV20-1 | CSASPQGRNVLTF | TGCAGTGCTAGTCCGCAGGGGAGGAACGTCCTGACTTTC
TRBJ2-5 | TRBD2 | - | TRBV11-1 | CASSLASTWTSGWQETQYF | TGTGCCAGCAGCTTAGCCTCGACCTGGACTAGCGGGTGGCAAGAGACCCAGTACTTC
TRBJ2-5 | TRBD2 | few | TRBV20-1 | CSAHTSGGAKTQYF | TGCAGTGCCCACACTAGCGGGGGGGCGAAGACCCAGTACTTC
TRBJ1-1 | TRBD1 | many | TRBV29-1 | CSVVRQGNTEAFF | TGCAGCGTTGTAAGACAGGGGAACACTGAAGCTTTCTTT
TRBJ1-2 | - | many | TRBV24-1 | CATSDPRGDYGYTF | TGTGCCACCAGTGATCCCAGGGGAGACTATGGCTACACCTTC